Following are 9 T cell receptor beta chains from one sample sequenced in a study of OX40 agonist ivuxolimab in advanced cancers. Using immunoSEQ multiplex PCR, the repertoire was profiled, and TCRdb retains in-frame clones only, with some absent. The sample lists 81,000 or so clones, more than 70% occurring once. The specimen was CD4+ or CD8+ T cells sorted from blood, collected in a trial of the OX40 agonist ivuxolimab. These TCRs come from an adult with an advanced solid tumor such as melanoma, head and neck, liver or kidney cancer.

This rearrangement joins TRBV7-9 to TRBJ1-1; D is ambiguous. Between the trimmed V and J ends, which lost 1 base and 1 base, there was a span of 13 bases. This CDR3 region has 16 residues. Germline V CDR1 and CDR2: SEHNR, FQNEAQ (reference sequence). The CDR3 DNA sequence: TGTGCCAGCAGCTTAGGGCCCTTTTATGGGAACACTGAAGCTTTCTTT. Translation: CASSLGPFYGNTEAFF.

The chain links TRBV6-5 to TRBJ2-5; D is perhaps TRBD2 (7 bases). CDR1 is MNHEY, CDR2 SVGAGI, per germline. The V end lost 0 bases, the J end lost 4 bases, and 15 bases lay between the germline ends. The CDR3 sequence is 16 residues long. CDR3 loop: CASSYSLVGGLETQYF. CDR3 in DNA: TGTGCCAGCAGTTACTCGCTAGTGGGGGGGCTAGAGACCCAGTACTTC.

Here the CDR3 DNA reads TGTGCCAGCAGCCCAACTAGCGGGGGAACCTACGAGCAGTACTTC. Its protein is CASSPTSGGTYEQYF. This chain connects TRBV7-3 to TRBJ2-7; 11 nucleotides align to TRBD2. The CDR3 contains 15 residues. V trimming: 5 bases; J trimming: 2 bases; junction bases outside the gene matches: 5. The germline gives CDR1 SGHTA, CDR2 FQGTGA.

The gene calls are TRBV11-2 and TRBJ2-4; TRBD1 matches 9 bases. The CDR3 has 14 amino acids. Trimming took 4 bases from V and 8 from J; bases not matched to a gene: 6. The germline CDR1 and CDR2 sequences are SGHAT and FQNNGV. The DNA of the CDR3 is TGTGCCAGCAGCTCCGGACAGGGGTTTGACATTCAGTACTTC. This translates into CASSSGQGFDIQYF.

The rearrangement links TRBV10-3 to TRBJ1-4; TRBD1 matches 10 bases. V lost 10 bases to trimming and J lost 7 bases; unmatched junction nucleotides: 12. The CDR3 runs to 15 residues. Germline V gene lookup returns CDR1 ENHRY and CDR2 SYGVKD. CDR3 coding DNA: TGTGCCACGTCCCGGGACAGGGGCGAAGGTGAAAAACTGTTTTTT. Translated: CATSRDRGEGEKLFF.

This clone has more than one count but fewer than ten. Other DNA sequences in the sample encode the same CDR3. The chain joins TRBV5-4 to TRBJ1-1; D gene ambiguous. Germline-derived CDR1 and CDR2 are SGHNT and YYREEE (reference sequence). The CDR3 contains 14 residues. Deletions cut 0 bases from V and 1 base from J, with 7 bases between. CDR3 loop: CASSLAVGNTEAFF. CDR3 nucleotides: TGTGCCAGCAGCTTGGCGGTAGGGAACACTGAAGCTTTCTTT. The complete variable domain, with remaining parts taken from reference TRBV5-4 and TRBJ1-1, reads ETGVTQSPTHLIKTRGQQVTLRCSSQSGHNTVSWYQQALGQGPQFIFQYYREEENGRGNFPPRFSGLQFPNYSSELNVNALELDDSALYLCASSLAVGNTEAFFGQGTRLTVV.

This chain uses TRBV11-2 with TRBJ2-7, with 8 nucleotides matching TRBD1. The CDR3 is made up of 13 amino acids. The trim removed 3 bases at V and 9 bases at J, leaving 7 bases unmatched. Per germline, CDR1 SGHAT and CDR2 FQNNGV. The CDR3 loop reads CASSLGQVYGQYF. CDR3 DNA sequence: TGTGCCAGCAGCTTGGGACAGGTGTATGGGCAGTACTTC.

This chain joins TRBV11-2 and TRBJ1-4; D possibly corresponds to TRBD1 (5 bases). V shed 2 bases and J shed 7 bases, with 8 bases lying between them. There are 13 residues in the CDR3. Germline values: CDR1 SGHAT, CDR2 FQNNGV. The CDR3 nucleotides read TGTGCCAGCAGCTTAAGGGGATTTGAAAAACTGTTTTTT. Translation: CASSLRGFEKLFF. The full variable domain, in which reference TRBV11-2 and TRBJ1-4 provide the parts outside the CDR3, is EAGVAQSPRYKIIEKRQSVAFWCNPISGHATLYWYQQILGQGPKLLIQFQNNGVVDDSQLPKDRFSAERLKGVDSTLKIQPAKLEDSAVYLCASSLRGFEKLFFGSGTQLSVL.

The V and J genes are TRBV18 and TRBJ1-6, with no clear D. The CDR3 is 16 amino acids. V lost 1 base to trimming and J lost 11 bases, with 18 bases between them. Germline V gene data show CDR1 as KGHSH and CDR2 as LQKENI. The DNA for the CDR3 is TGTGCCAGCTCACCACTCGATGTAAGGGTTTCGGCACCCCTCCACTTT. Protein product: CASSPLDVRVSAPLHF.